Following are 15 T cell receptor beta chains from one sample sequenced in a study of identical twins. TCRdb recomputed calls from the 5' RACE reads with MiXCR, one row per CDR3 protein. The sample lists 420,000 or so distinct CDR3 sequences, under 20% occurring once. The sequenced material came from naive T cells sorted from blood. The receptor set was obtained from a man aged 45-65 years in good health.

This chain joins TRBV7-2 and TRBJ2-2; a weak D match, TRBD1 (6 bases). Germline CDR1 SGHTA, CDR2 FQGNSA. V gave up 5 bases and J gave up 8 bases, with 18 bases separating them. The CDR3 is 15 residues long. CDR3 coding DNA: TGTGCCAGCAGCATCGCACAGGGCGTAGGAGGGGAGCTGTTTTTT. Amino acids: CASSIAQGVGGELFF.

The V and J genes are TRBV12-3 or TRBV12-4 and TRBJ1-1, with D hard to call. Trimming left V 1 base short and J 7 bases short, with 10 bases between. The CDR3 is made up of 13 amino acids. The chain's CDR3 is CASSLEQLNEAFF. The CDR3 nucleotides read TGTGCCAGCAGTTTAGAACAACTTAATGAAGCTTTCTTT.

The gene calls are TRBV7-2 and TRBJ2-6; maybe TRBD1 (5 bases). Germline CDR1 SGHTA, CDR2 FQGNSA. V was trimmed by 5 bases and J by 3 bases, leaving 11 bases between them. There are 15 residues in the CDR3. Here the CDR3 DNA reads TGTGCCAGCAGCAGCAGGGTTAGTGGGGCCAACGTCCTGACTTTC. Translation gives CASSSRVSGANVLTF.

This clonotype has only a few counts. The chain carries TRBV7-8 and TRBJ2-1; D is undetermined. This CDR3 is 13 amino acids long. In germline, CDR1 is SGHVS, CDR2 FQNEAQ. V gave up 2 bases and J gave up 9 bases, with 11 bases separating them. The CDR3 protein is CASSLTRRSEQFF. Written as DNA, the CDR3 is TGTGCCAGCAGCTTAACTCGACGGAGTGAGCAGTTCTTC.

This clonotype appeared a few times. The CDR3 bases are TGCAGCGTGACCTGGACGGTTAGCACAGATACGCAGTATTTT. It yields the protein CSVTWTVSTDTQYF. V and J are TRBV29-1 and TRBJ2-3; D gene uncertain. This CDR3 region has 14 residues. Germline V lookup: CDR1 SQVTM, CDR2 ANQGSEA. The V gene lost 6 bases and the J gene lost 0 bases, with 13 bases spanning the gap.

This clonotype showed up many times. The chain has TRBV7-2 and TRBJ1-4, with 8 bases that match TRBD1. Germline CDR1 reads SGHTA; CDR2 reads FQGNSA. Trimming at V came to 4 bases and at J to 6 bases, leaving 10 bases not matched to a gene. The CDR3 is made up of 16 amino acids. CDR3 coding DNA: TGTGCCAGCAGCTCTTTACCCGGGACAGGATATGAAAAACTGTTTTTT. The encoded protein is CASSSLPGTGYEKLFF.

This clonotype was found a few times. The rearrangement joins TRBV9 to TRBJ2-3; 7 bases agree with TRBD2. Germline lookup yields CDR1 SGDLS and CDR2 YYNGEE. Trimming cost V 6 bases and J 2 bases; bases outside gene matches: 12. The CDR3 runs to 16 residues. The CDR3, as DNA: TGTGCCAGCACCCCACAGTCGGGACTAACCACAGATACGCAGTATTTT. Protein: CASTPQSGLTTDTQYF.

The V call is TRBV28, the J call TRBJ2-1; 9 bases are shared with TRBD2. J was trimmed by 8 bases and V by 2 bases; bases with no gene match: 7. The germline CDR1 and CDR2 sequences are MDHEN and SYDVKM. CDR3 length: 15 residues. As DNA, the CDR3 is TGTGCCAGCAGTTTAGGCGGGAGGGCCTGGGATGAGCAGTTCTTC. It encodes CASSLGGRAWDEQFF.

V gene TRBV19 combines with J gene TRBJ2-2, with D uncertain. Germline V gene lookup returns CDR1 LNHDA and CDR2 SQIVND (reference sequence). The CDR3 extends over 16 amino acids. Trimming left V 4 bases short and J 0 bases short, with 12 bases between. CDR3 sequence reads: CASSTPSGANTGELFF. As DNA, the CDR3 is TGTGCCAGTAGTACCCCCTCTGGCGCGAACACCGGGGAGCTGTTTTTT.

There are a few counts of this clonotype. The chain has TRBV29-1 and TRBJ2-7; D call uncertain. The germline gives CDR1 SQVTM, CDR2 ANQGSEA. The length of the CDR3 is 12 residues. Trimming stripped 3 bases from V and 0 bases from J, with 6 bases between. CDR3 residues: CSVENSSYEQYF. DNA of the CDR3: TGCAGCGTTGAGAACAGCTCCTACGAGCAGTACTTC.

The chain recombines TRBV5-1 with TRBJ2-2; D is possibly TRBD1 or TRBD2 (6 bases each). Germline V gene sequence: CDR1 SGHRS, CDR2 YFSETQ. Trimming removed 0 bases from V and 2 bases from J, with 11 bases in between. The CDR3 totals 16 residues. The CDR3 DNA is TGCGCCAGCAGCTTGGCCAGGGGAGGCAACACCGGGGAGCTGTTTTTT. Translated: CASSLARGGNTGELFF.

The chain recombines TRBV2 with TRBJ2-3; 10 bases are shared with TRBD2. CDR3 size: 14 residues. V shed 7 bases, J shed 4 bases, and the junction held 5 bases outside the gene matches. Germline lookup yields CDR1 SNHLY and CDR2 FYNNEI. The CDR3 coding sequence is TGTGCCAGCAACCTAGCGGGAGAGGCAGATACGCAGTATTTT. This codes for CASNLAGEADTQYF.

This clonotype showed up just a few times. The chain is built from TRBV7-8 and TRBJ2-7, with 7 bases fitting TRBD2. Germline V CDR1 and CDR2: SGHVS, FQNEAQ. The ends lost 5 bases at V and 5 bases at J; junction bases unmatched: 9. The CDR3 spans 14 residues. DNA of the CDR3: TGTGCCAGCAGCCCCGGGGACTATTTGAACGAGCAGTACTTC. This sequence encodes CASSPGDYLNEQYF.

The chain combines TRBV4-3 with TRBJ2-1, with 12 positions matching TRBD2. V lost 4 bases to trimming and J lost 4 bases; unmatched junction nucleotides: 8. This CDR3 region has 17 residues. Per the germline V gene, CDR1 is LGHNA and CDR2 is YSLEER. Here the CDR3 reads CASSPRTGLAGYNEQFF. The CDR3 DNA reads TGCGCCAGCAGCCCTAGGACCGGACTAGCGGGATACAATGAGCAGTTCTTC.

This clonotype was counted a few times. V gene TRBV29-1 combines with J gene TRBJ2-5; D gene ambiguous. Germline assignment: CDR1 SQVTM and CDR2 ANQGSEA. The germline V and J ends were trimmed by 5 bases and 5 bases, with 9 bases remaining between them. The CDR3 has 11 amino acids. In DNA, the CDR3 is TGCAGCGTTTCCTTTTTGGAGACCCAGTACTTC. This encodes CSVSFLETQYF.